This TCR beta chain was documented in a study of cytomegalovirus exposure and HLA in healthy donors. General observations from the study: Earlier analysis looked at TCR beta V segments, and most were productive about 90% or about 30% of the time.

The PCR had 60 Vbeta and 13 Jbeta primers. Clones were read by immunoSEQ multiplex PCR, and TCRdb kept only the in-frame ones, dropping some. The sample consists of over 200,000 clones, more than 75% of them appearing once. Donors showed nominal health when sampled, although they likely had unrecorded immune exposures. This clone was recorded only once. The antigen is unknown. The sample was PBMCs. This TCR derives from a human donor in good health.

CDR3 loop: CASSLEGGSEQFF. The DNA of the CDR3 is TGCGCCAGCAGCTTGGAGGGCGGGAGTGAGCAGTTCTTC. The chain joins TRBV5-1 to TRBJ2-1; the match to TRBD2 covers 7 bases. The CDR3 runs 13 residues. The V gene end was trimmed by 0 bases and the J gene end by 9 bases; junction bases not matched to a gene: 3. Looked up from germline, CDR1 is SGHRS and CDR2 is YFSETQ.